Given below is one T cell receptor beta chain in context. The antigen it recognizes is unknown. A single base separates this from a much larger clone, so it may be a read error. The label giving this sample's time point can be read as: newly diagnosed GD, antithyroid drugs for less than 3 months. For both TCR sequencing and RNA sequencing, RNA was extracted from PBMCs using TRIzol. Graves' disease was diagnosed according to American Thyroid Association guidelines. The patients came from an endocrinology department in Xi'an, China. Each patient gave roughly 8.4 milliliters of peripheral blood, collected in an EDTA anticoagulant tube. Ficoll Paque Plus density gradient separation was used to isolate PBMCs, and no further T cell sorting was done. An Agilent 2100 Bioanalyzer and agarose gel were used to check RNA quality, and a NanoDrop 2000 was used to measure RNA concentration. Library preparation was by multiplex PCR. Instrument used: Illumina HiSeq 4000. iRepertoire HTBI primers and Arm-PCR amplification of CDR3 regions were used to construct TCR beta libraries. PCR products were gel purified before sequencing. Processing in the source paper ran as follows. Across samples, roughly 60 TRBV and roughly 13 TRBJ segments were identified and used for gene usage analysis of CDR3 amino acid clonotypes. Filtered high-quality paired reads were merged into contigs using COPE and FqMerger. BLAST was used to align contigs to the IMGT TRBV, TRBD and TRBJ reference genes, and CDR3 was defined following IMGT. Any clonotype with a frequency above 0.1% was counted as a highly expanded clone. Shannon entropy was used to measure repertoire diversity, and the Gini coefficient was used to measure V-J evenness. A clonotype found in more than one individual was treated as public. Through fastp at Q25 and MiXCR, TCRdb rebuilt clones from the public reads, retaining in-frame beta chains. Records with the same CDR3 protein are collapsed into one entry carrying the most frequent genes and DNA. These V and J calls are TCRdb output, not the study's own analysis. Across this sample there are 450,000 to 700,000 distinct CDR3 sequences, with 13% seen only once. The ten largest clonotypes hold 8% to 10% of the sample.

The CDR3 numbers 14 residues from cysteine through phenylalanine. The entry retains the CDR3 DNA only, 42 bases that are in frame from base 1. According to the germline V gene (reference sequence), CDR1 reads DFQATT and CDR2 reads SNEGSKA. This sample stems from a study of regulatory T cells in long-lasting Graves disease (dated by TCRdb to the early 2020s). Describing the broader study: Patients with newly diagnosed Graves' disease had been on antithyroid drugs for under 3 months. Persistent Graves' disease patients were compared with newly diagnosed Graves' disease patients by peripheral blood TCR sequencing and RNA sequencing. The study was registered as a clinical trial and conducted in China. A total of about 35 samples underwent TCR sequencing, from about 13 patients with persistent Graves' disease and roughly 20 patients with newly diagnosed Graves' disease. What the study reported, not specific to this receptor: More public clonotypes were shared among persistent patients (roughly 2,700) than among newly diagnosed patients (roughly 1,000). Sequencing and analysis were limited to the TCR beta chain. Persistent disease showed preferential use of TRBV28, TRBJ1-2 and TRBJ2-5, whereas newly diagnosed disease favored TRBV20-1 and TRBJ2-1. Persistent Graves' disease patients showed lower TCR Shannon entropy and fewer highly expanded clones than newly diagnosed patients, suggesting clonal expansion. Because the primary lesion, thyroid tissue, could not be accessed, the study looked at peripheral blood alone. The small sample size was acknowledged by the authors as a limitation that may reduce accuracy.

Separately, the same data were catalogued under a study of T cells in Graves' hyperthyroidism and ophthalmopathy. As the second paper documents: A patient counted as having stable Graves' hyperthyroidism if no progression to ophthalmopathy occurred over 18 months of follow-up. Hyperthyroidism patients were newly diagnosed, with disease duration under 2 months, and aged 18 to 65 years. The study excluded patients with uncontrolled infections, other autoimmune diseases, pregnancy or lactation. Diagnoses relied on clinical symptoms, serum thyroxine and TRAb, thyroid ultrasound and orbital computed tomography. For the first round of RT-PCR on the TCR CDR3, the HTBI primer set was used together with the Qiagen OneStep RT-PCR kit. Most expanded thyroid clonotypes (frequency above 0.001) were also detected in blood, suggesting blood repertoires may reflect thyroid immune responses. A 13 V-J signature model separated ophthalmopathy from stable hyperthyroidism, with 87.88% sensitivity and around 84% specificity in cross-validation and 80%/75% in testing. In validation, the model predicted progression to ophthalmopathy with around 71% sensitivity and about 73% specificity, a median of roughly seven months before onset. To identify distinguishing TCR V-J signatures, a discovery cohort of 90 to 100 patients was used, comprising roughly 45 with Graves' ophthalmopathy and some 60 with stable Graves' hyperthyroidism. Whether ophthalmopathy could be predicted prospectively was tested in an independent validation cohort made up of approximately 19 hyperthyroidism patients plus 17 patients who later progressed to ophthalmopathy. For training and testing, the 80 to 100 patients in the discovery cohort were randomly divided in a 7:3 ratio. In more than five Graves' hyperthyroidism patients, the study also compared T-cell repertoires from thyroid tissue with T-cell repertoires from blood. After sampling, hyperthyroidism patients received methimazole starting at 30 mg daily, and ophthalmopathy patients received high-dose intravenous methylprednisolone. Libraries were constructed in a second round of multiplex PCR, after which size selection and purification were carried out. Sequencing of the libraries was done on an Illumina HiSeq2000 using paired-end 100 bp reads. SOAPnuke was used to process the raw data, throwing out any read that contained adapters or uncalled bases, had a mean Phred below 15, or lacked an exact constant-primer or identifier match. High-quality paired reads were merged using COPE v1.2.5, and each unique nucleotide sequence was defined as a clonotype. Clonotypes were aligned to IMGT TRBV, TRBD and TRBJ reference segments using MiTCR v1.1. Only V-J combinations with frequency above 0.0001, covering 99% to 99.2% of repertoires, were analysed. A TCS score was defined as the ratio between F50 (clonal expansion) and ExV (chaos), using BLOSUM62-based TCRdist between CDR3 peptides within each V-J. Welch's t-statistics and random forest reduced approximately 520 V-J features to about 13, which were used in a naive Bayes classifier (R e1071). No statistical method was used to fix the sample size in advance, and group allocation was not hidden from the investigators. According to the paper, TCR Vbeta CDR3 sequencing was carried out on more than 120 peripheral blood samples, which came from more than 40 ophthalmopathy, 75 to 80 hyperthyroidism and about 17 progressor patients.

The source of this sequence is a man between 25 and 39 years old with Graves disease. Donor details come from another sample of the same person, matched by shared clones. The V gene is TRBV20-1 and the J gene is TRBJ2-7, and TRBD2 aligns with 10 junction nucleotides. The source material was peripheral blood mononuclear cells (PBMCs), sampled at new diagnosis, from a patient treated with antithyroid drugs. The CDR3 sequence is CSGYTSGNSHEQYF. The DNA sequence is TGCAGTGGGTATACTAGCGGGAACTCCCACGAGCAGTACTTC.